This T cell receptor (beta chain) was identified during a study of early T cells in non-severe SARS-CoV-2 infection. Study summary: The authors sequenced bulk RNA from unsorted whole blood, leaving chains unpaired.

In regard to this clonotype: One base away lies a much larger clone, so this may be a sequencing read error.

The library protocol tagged individual cDNA molecules with unique molecular identifiers. TCRdb used MiXCR to reprocess the 5' RACE reads, holding one entry per CDR3 protein. The profile shows approximately 90,000 distinct CDR3 sequences, roughly 12% of them singletons. The material was whole blood, obtained at baseline. The receptor's source is an adult who was a healthcare worker with PCR-confirmed SARS-CoV-2 infection or an uninfected control (not recorded which).

CDR3 sequence (DNA): TGTGCCCGTAACCCGGGGCAAGAGACCCAGTACTTC. This encodes CARNPGQETQYF. V is TRBV2 and J is TRBJ2-5, with D possibly TRBD2 on 5 matching bases. Trimming took off 11 bases at V and 2 bases at J, with 12 bases between the two ends. From germline, CDR1 is SNHLY and CDR2 FYNNEI. The CDR3 sequence is 12 residues long. The full variable domain, in which reference TRBV2 and TRBJ2-5 provide the parts outside the CDR3, is EPEVTQTPSHQVTQMGQEVILRCVPISNHLYFYWYRQILGQKVEFLVSFYNNEISEKSEIFDDQFSVERPDGSNFTLKIRSTKLEDSAMYFCARNPGQETQYFGPGTRLLVL.